Listed here is a single T cell receptor (beta chain). Its specificity is unknown. The entry originates in a study of cytomegalovirus exposure and HLA in healthy donors. General study findings and limits: Most observed TCR sequences were rare, whereas some public TCRs were detected in many donors. Reportedly, a later analysis found an Asian-associated ancestry cluster had fewer N-insertions than the roughly 670-donor mean. A later analysis showed that HLA-associated TCR beta chains had undergone more clonal expansion than equally common others. The classifier reportedly diagnosed cytomegalovirus status with high specificity and sensitivity.

The CDR3 totals 14 residues. The ends lost 4 bases at V and 6 bases at J; junction bases unmatched: 6. The germline V gene has CDR1 SGHRS and CDR2 YFSETQ. PCR amplification relied on 60 Vbeta primers (plus 13 Jbeta primers). The repertoire was sequenced with immunoSEQ multiplex PCR; TCRdb's copy has only in-frame clones and lacks some. The table records roughly 100,000 clones, approximately 68% of them present only once. Source material: PBMCs. The gene calls are TRBV5-1 and TRBJ2-1; 8 positions match TRBD1. The TCR originated in a boy aged 5 to 17 in good health and CMV-seropositive. The CDR3 nucleotides read TGCGCCAGCAGCGTGGGACAGGCAGGCAATGAGCAGTTCTTC. Translation: CASSVGQAGNEQFF.